This TCR beta chain was recorded in a study of blood T cell repertoires in COVID-19 (dated by TCRdb to 2020 to 2022). With respect to the entire study: Samples from collaborators originated in the United States, Italy and Spain and spanned both the acute and convalescent phases of COVID-19. The material from the prospective study consisted of cDNA or gDNA derived from T cells, B-cell-depleted T cells, or PBMCs. The dataset comprised deeply sampled blood TCRbeta repertoires from subjects exposed to, actively infected with, or recovered from COVID-19. The repertoires were made available in a free public database intended to serve as a resource for research on the immune response to SARS-CoV-2. Samples came from the ongoing ImmuneRACE study (first 160 participants) plus 1,254 subjects from 6 global collaborators. The sample metadata nearly always contained a de-identified subject ID, COVID-19 status, age in years and sex. Where available, HLA class I and class II types were taken from metadata supplied by the sample provider and were not determined by assay-based typing.

As regards this clone: No antigen is known for it. Per-nucleotide qualities are absent, and no much larger clonotype sits a single base away.

TCRbeta CDR3 regions were amplified from genomic DNA by means of the immunoSEQ Assay, a bias-controlled multiplex PCR. The original methods were these. Within the assay, amplification of reference gene primers was used to estimate how many nucleated cells each sample contained. To quantify the absolute abundance of each unique TCRbeta CDR3 rearrangement, sequence reads were collapsed and filtered. For each sample, productive Simpson clonality was calculated as the square root of Simpson's diversity index over productive rearrangements. The table was pulled from immuneACCESS by TCRdb, which kept in-frame rearrangements only. Such tables lose some clones; where checked, under half of the loss comes from unresolved V genes, and the rest has no known cause. That table furnishes V, J and clone size, whereas the DNA furnished D and trimming. Within this sample are approximately 300,000 clones, with 88% of them counted one time only. The ten largest clonotypes hold roughly 10% of the sample.

At one collaborating source in Seattle, patients were enrolled during active infection and were followed longitudinally through the course of disease. Whole blood was collected in K2EDTA tubes by collaborating institutions according to the institutions' own protocols. For TCRbeta analysis, collaborator samples were shipped as frozen whole blood, as isolated PBMCs, or as DNA extracted from either sample type. Measured from the cysteine to the phenylalanine, the CDR3 is 15 residues long. The only DNA kept is the CDR3, 45 bases in frame from the first base. Looking up the germline V gene yields CDR1 SGHTA and CDR2 FQGNSA. Trimming takes 5 bases off V and 4 bases off J; junction bases not matched to a gene: 4. What the research found in general, with its limitations: Clinical and demographic metadata were provided uncurated, with the amount varying by source and participant.

The source is a woman under 40 with COVID-19, enrolled during active disease. Sequenced input: peripheral blood. The chain employs TRBV7-2 and TRBJ2-1, with TRBD2 matching 11 junction bases. In nucleotide form, the sequence is TGTGCCAGCAGCCCGGGGACTAGCGGATACAATGAGCAGTTCTTC. It specifies CASSPGTSGYNEQFF.